What follows are 28 T cell receptor beta chains derived from one specimen sequenced in a study of T cell responses to AZD1222 COVID-19 vaccine. Repertoires were generated with immunoSEQ multiplex PCR, while TCRdb's copy carries only in-frame clones and drops some. The profile shows 140,000 to 150,000 clones, approximately 85% of them singletons. Sequences were derived from peripheral blood, sampled on day 0 of AZD1222 vaccination. The receptors stem from an adult in good health.

CDR3 sequence: CASSLGGLAGGPGRFTQYF. As DNA, the CDR3 is TGCGCCAGCAGCCTCGGTGGTTTAGCGGGAGGCCCGGGGCGGTTTACGCAGTATTTT. The chain recombines TRBV4-1 with TRBJ2-3; 10 nucleotides line up with TRBD2. The length of the CDR3 is 19 residues. CDR1 and CDR2 from the germline V gene are MGHRA and YSYEKL. The V and J ends lost 4 bases and 8 bases, in that order; junction bases with no gene match: 21.

The chain couples TRBV9 to TRBJ1-5; D possibly corresponds to TRBD1 (5 bases). There are 14 residues in the CDR3. Trimming cost V 0 bases and J 6 bases, with 10 bases left between them. CDR1 is SGDLS and CDR2 is YYNGEE in the germline V gene. The CDR3 loop reads CASSVEGEGQPQHF. In nucleotides, the CDR3 is TGTGCCAGCAGCGTAGAAGGGGAGGGTCAGCCCCAGCATTTT.

V gene TRBV14 combines with J gene TRBJ1-1, with D possibly matching TRBD1 (5 bases). CDR3 length equals 12 residues. Germline V gene sequence: CDR1 SGHDN, CDR2 FVKESK. Trimming pared 1 base from V and 7 bases from J, leaving 7 bases between. The chain's CDR3 is CASSQGQSEAFF. The CDR3 nucleotides are TGTGCCAGCAGCCAAGGACAGAGTGAAGCTTTCTTT.

The chain uses TRBV12-3 or TRBV12-4 and TRBJ2-5; no definite D call. V lost 5 bases and J lost 7, with 8 bases in between. The CDR3 sequence is 11 residues long. Written as DNA, the CDR3 is TGTGCCAGCAGTCCCCCTGGGACCCAGTACTTC. As protein: CASSPPGTQYF.

The J gene is TRBJ1-6, the V gene TRBV15; D is unresolved. This CDR3 region has 13 residues. CDR1 is LNHNV and CDR2 is YYDKDF in the germline V gene (reference sequence). The V gene lost 0 bases and the J gene lost 9 bases, with 6 bases spanning the gap. The CDR3 DNA follows: TGTGCCACCAGCAGAGATGTGGGTTCACCCCTCCACTTT. Translation: CATSRDVGSPLHF.

The V call is TRBV19, the J call TRBJ2-7; the D is unclear. Trimming pared 2 bases from V and 0 bases from J, leaving 8 bases between. The CDR3 length is 14 residues. Germline CDR1 reads LNHDA; CDR2 reads SQIVND (reference sequence). CDR3 amino acids: CASSIWANSYEQYF. DNA of the CDR3: TGTGCCAGTAGTATATGGGCCAACTCCTACGAGCAGTACTTC.

The genes are TRBV2 and TRBJ1-1; 11 nucleotides agree with TRBD1. The length of the CDR3 is 14 residues. J was trimmed by 5 bases and V by 7 bases; bases with no gene match: 6. Germline CDR1 is SNHLY and CDR2 is FYNNEI. The CDR3 region is CASTGQGAGTEAFF. The CDR3 region has the DNA TGTGCCAGCACCGGACAGGGGGCTGGAACTGAAGCTTTCTTT.

V usage is TRBV9 and J usage is TRBJ2-2; D is possibly TRBD2 (6 bases). The CDR3 sequence is 15 residues long. V shed 3 bases and J shed 5 bases, with 14 bases lying between them. CDR1 SGDLS and CDR2 YYNGEE come from the germline V gene. CDR3 sequence reads: CASSARGGVTGELFF. The CDR3 nucleotides are TGTGCCAGCAGCGCGAGGGGCGGGGTGACCGGGGAGCTGTTTTTT.

The genes are TRBV3-1 (or the pseudogene TRBV3-2) and TRBJ2-7; 10 bases match TRBD1. The CDR3 consists of 15 residues. The junction had 6 bases not matched to a gene; V was cut back by 3 bases and J by 4 bases. The germline gives CDR1 LGHDT, CDR2 YNNKEL (reference sequence). CDR3 bases: TGTGCCAGCAGCCAGGCCGGGACAGGGGTTTACGAGCAGTACTTC. It specifies CASSQAGTGVYEQYF.

The gene calls are TRBV18 and TRBJ1-5; TRBD1 might be the D (6 bases). This CDR3 region has 15 residues. Per germline, CDR1 KGHSH and CDR2 LQKENI. The V and J ends lost 3 bases and 1 base respectively, with 10 bases between them. The CDR3 sequence is CASSPQDSSNQPQHF. As DNA, the CDR3 is TGTGCCAGCTCACCCCAGGACAGCAGCAATCAGCCCCAGCATTTT.

This chain links TRBV18 with TRBJ1-1, with D maybe TRBD1 (6 bases). This CDR3 is built from 15 residues. Germline CDR1 KGHSH, CDR2 LQKENI. With 3 bases removed from V and 0 bases from J, the gap between germline ends came to 11 bases. CDR3 sequence: CASSPPQGMNTEAFF. DNA for the CDR3: TGTGCCAGCTCACCGCCACAGGGAATGAACACTGAAGCTTTCTTT.

The chain joins TRBV28 to TRBJ1-6; 11 positions match TRBD1. The ends lost 5 bases at V and 1 base at J; junction bases unmatched: 7. CDR1 is MDHEN, CDR2 SYDVKM, per germline. The CDR3 is made up of 18 amino acids. The CDR3 DNA is TGTGCCAGCAGTGCCGGGACAGGGGGGTTTTCCTATAATTCACCCCTCCACTTT. It yields the protein CASSAGTGGFSYNSPLHF.

CDR3 sequence (DNA): TGTGCCAGCAGACCGTTTCAGGAGATCTATAATTCACCCCTCCACTTT. As protein: CASRPFQEIYNSPLHF. The gene calls are TRBV5-6 and TRBJ1-6; D remains unclear. Germline CDR1 and CDR2: SGHDT and YYEEEE. The CDR3 extends over 16 amino acids. V was pared by 5 bases and J by 3 bases, with 15 bases between. The whole variable domain, filled in from reference TRBV5-6 and TRBJ1-6, reads DAGVTQSPTHLIKTRGQQVTLRCSPKSGHDTVSWYQQALGQGPQFIFQYYEEEERQRGNFPDRFSGHQFPNYSSELNVNALLLGDSALYLCASRPFQEIYNSPLHFGNGTRLTVT.

The V and J genes are TRBV28 and TRBJ2-7; possibly TRBD1 for D (6 bases). V dropped 5 bases and J dropped 4 bases, with 12 bases sitting between them. In germline, CDR1 is MDHEN, CDR2 SYDVKM. The CDR3 consists of 13 residues. The CDR3 loop is CASSKRGWYEQYF. CDR3 sequence (DNA): TGTGCCAGCAGTAAGAGGGGGTGGTACGAGCAGTACTTC.

V is TRBV7-5 and J is TRBJ1-2. TRBV7-5 represents a pseudogene. CDR3 length: 16 residues. The CDR3 protein is CARSLRMVLANYGYTF. The CDR3 region has the DNA TGTGCCAGAAGCTTAAGGATGGTATTAGCTAACTATGGCTACACCTTC.

This chain connects TRBV4-1 to TRBJ1-5, with 8 positions matching TRBD1. With V trimmed by 5 bases and J by 6 bases, 12 bases remained unmatched. This CDR3 has 16 residues. CDR1 MGHRA and CDR2 YSYEKL come from the germline V gene. Here the CDR3 DNA reads TGCGCCAGCAGCACCTACGCCGGACAGGGACCTCAGCCCCAGCATTTT. This translates into CASSTYAGQGPQPQHF.

The chain employs TRBV4-2 and TRBJ1-2, with D tentatively TRBD1 (6 bases). V shed 4 bases and J shed 0 bases, with 12 bases lying between them. The CDR3 consists of 15 residues. Germline CDR1 and CDR2: LGHNA and YNFKEQ. Here the CDR3 reads CASSPDRNANYGYTF. The CDR3 DNA follows: TGTGCCAGCAGCCCTGACAGGAACGCTAACTATGGCTACACCTTC.

This rearrangement joins TRBV7-6 to TRBJ2-7; D unclear. The V and J ends lost 5 bases and 3 bases respectively, with 14 bases between them. Germline CDR1 is SGHVS and CDR2 is FNYEAQ. The CDR3 loop spans 14 amino acids. The CDR3 nucleotides read TGTGCCAGCAGCCCTAGGGTAGAAGGCTACGAGCAGTACTTC. Protein sequence: CASSPRVEGYEQYF.

This chain joins TRBV5-1 and TRBJ1-5; D remains ambiguous. This CDR3 comprises 14 residues. Germline V CDR1 and CDR2: SGHRS, YFSETQ. V dropped 0 bases and J dropped 0 bases, with 4 bases sitting between them. CDR3 loop: CASSLDSSNQPQHF. CDR3 sequence (DNA): TGCGCCAGCAGCTTGGACAGTAGCAATCAGCCCCAGCATTTT.

V gene TRBV18 combines with J gene TRBJ2-5; 14 bases align to TRBD2. Per germline, CDR1 KGHSH and CDR2 LQKENI. The CDR3 spans 16 residues. V lost 6 bases and J lost 2; bases outside the gene matches: 5. CDR3 residues: CASSSGLAGGQETQYF. Here the CDR3 DNA reads TGTGCCAGCTCTTCCGGACTAGCGGGGGGACAAGAGACCCAGTACTTC.

This chain uses TRBV18 with TRBJ1-6, with 7 nucleotides matching TRBD1. The trim removed 1 base at V and 1 base at J, leaving 4 bases unmatched. Germline lookup yields CDR1 KGHSH and CDR2 LQKENI. The CDR3 spans 17 residues. The CDR3: CASSPLAGGSYNSPLHF. The CDR3 coding sequence is TGTGCCAGCTCACCACTCGCAGGGGGGTCCTATAATTCACCCCTCCACTTT.

The V gene is TRBV5-1, the J gene TRBJ2-7; 9 bases match TRBD1. The V segment lost 4 bases and the J segment 6 bases; nucleotides outside the gene matches: 14. Germline CDR1 and CDR2: SGHRS and YFSETQ. This CDR3 spans 16 amino acids. CDR3 sequence reads: CASSPGTGRVTAEQYF. CDR3 sequence (DNA): TGCGCCAGCAGCCCGGGGACAGGGAGGGTCACTGCCGAGCAGTACTTC.

V usage is TRBV15 and J usage is TRBJ2-5; 10 nucleotides line up with TRBD1. The germline CDR1 and CDR2 sequences are LNHNV and YYDKDF (reference sequence). This CDR3 is built from 15 residues. Losses at the gene ends were 1 base for V and 4 bases for J; bases not matched to a gene: 3. The CDR3 DNA reads as TGTGCCACCAGCAGAGGGACAGGGGGTGGAGAGACCCAGTACTTC. It encodes CATSRGTGGGETQYF. Combining the CDR3 with reference TRBV15 and TRBJ2-5 gives the whole variable domain DAMVIQNPRYQVTQFGKPVTLSCSQTLNHNVMYWYQQKSSQAPKLLFHYYDKDFNNEADTPDNFQSRRPNTSFCFLDIRSPGLGDTAMYLCATSRGTGGGETQYFGPGTRLLVL.

The chain is built from TRBV9 and TRBJ1-3; possible D gene TRBD1, 5 bases. V lost 2 bases to trimming and J lost 0 bases, with 6 bases between them. The CDR3 is 14 amino acids. CDR1 is SGDLS and CDR2 is YYNGEE in the germline V gene. CDR3 sequence reads: CASSVGLSGNTIYF. In nucleotides, the CDR3 is TGTGCCAGCAGCGTGGGGCTCTCTGGAAACACCATATATTTT. Full variable domain (remainder filled in from reference TRBV9 and TRBJ1-3): DSGVTQTPKHLITATGQRVTLRCSPRSGDLSVYWYQQSLDQGLQFLIQYYNGEERAKGNILERFSAQQFPDLHSELNLSSLELGDSALYFCASSVGLSGNTIYFGEGSWLTVV.

The chain couples TRBV10-2 to TRBJ1-3; D ambiguous. Germline lookup yields CDR1 WSHSY and CDR2 SAAADI. Trimming removed 9 bases at V and 8 bases at J, with 8 bases between. The CDR3 sequence is 10 residues long. The CDR3: CASSADTIYF. The CDR3 DNA follows: TGCGCCAGTTCGGCGGACACCATATATTTT.

The chain couples TRBV27 to TRBJ1-5; D unresolved. The germline V gene has CDR1 MNHEY and CDR2 SMNVEV (reference sequence). V was cut by 3 bases and J by 4 bases, with 7 bases left in between. The CDR3 consists of 13 residues. The CDR3 reads CASSFGRNQPQHF. In DNA form, the CDR3 reads TGTGCCAGCAGTTTCGGGCGGAATCAGCCCCAGCATTTT.

The chain joins TRBV6-2 or TRBV6-3 to TRBJ1-1; 12 bases line up with TRBD1. With V trimmed by 5 bases and J by 11 bases, 12 bases remained unmatched. This CDR3 region has 15 residues. Germline CDR1 is MNHEY and CDR2 is SVGEGT. The CDR3 DNA reads TGTGCCAGCAGTCCCCCGGGACAGGGGGCCCAGCCGGCTTTCTTT. Translating it yields CASSPPGQGAQPAFF.

V usage is TRBV3-1 (or the pseudogene TRBV3-2) and J usage is TRBJ1-1; possibly TRBD1 for D (6 bases). The CDR3 is made up of 14 amino acids. The germline V gene has CDR1 LGHDT and CDR2 YNNKEL (reference sequence). Trimming stripped 1 base from V and 11 bases from J, with 17 bases between. CDR3 nucleotide sequence: TGTGCCAGCAGCCAAGCGGCCGGGGGCAGAACGGCTTTCTTT. Translated: CASSQAAGGRTAFF.